This T cell receptor (beta chain) was obtained from a study of Graves' ophthalmopathy and Graves' hyperthyroidism. As to this clonotype: A read error may produce the germline difference seen at one junction end.

This CDR3 comprises 13 residues. Germline assignment: CDR1 SQVTM and CDR2 ANQGSEA. CDR3 regions of TCR beta were amplified from RNA transcripts. An opening RT-PCR round employed HTBI primers and preceded a second-round multiplex PCR. TCRdb reanalysed the multiplex PCR reads using MiXCR and keeps one entry per CDR3 protein. This table has around 590,000 distinct CDR3 sequences, under 40% appearing once. Diagnoses were established from clinical symptoms, serum thyroxine, TRAb, thyroid ultrasound and orbital computed tomography. The chain couples TRBV29-1 to TRBJ2-5, with D perhaps matching TRBD1 (7 bases). The clonotype comes from an adult man with Graves' hyperthyroidism. The specimen was peripheral blood or thyroid tissue (not recorded which). CDR3 sequence: CSVDRSQGVGEDF. The CDR3 nucleotides read TGCAGCGTTGACAGGTCGCAGGGGGTAGGGGAGGACTTC.